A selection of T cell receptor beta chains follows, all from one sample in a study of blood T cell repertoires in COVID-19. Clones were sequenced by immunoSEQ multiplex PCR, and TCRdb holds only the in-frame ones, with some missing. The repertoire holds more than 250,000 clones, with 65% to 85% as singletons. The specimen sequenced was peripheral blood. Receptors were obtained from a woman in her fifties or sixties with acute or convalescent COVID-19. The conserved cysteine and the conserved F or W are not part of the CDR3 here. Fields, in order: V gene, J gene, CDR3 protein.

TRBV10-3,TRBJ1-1,AISDRWNTEAF
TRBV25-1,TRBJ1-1,ASSEQGDTEAF
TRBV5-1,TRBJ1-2,ASSLSGTAYGYT
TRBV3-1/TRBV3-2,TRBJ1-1,ASSQGDRGAF
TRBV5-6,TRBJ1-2,ASRLGLRNYGYT
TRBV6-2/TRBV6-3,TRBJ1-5,ASSRRSGEEPQH
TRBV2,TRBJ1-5,ASSEAATGRQPQH
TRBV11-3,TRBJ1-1,ASSLSLNTEAF
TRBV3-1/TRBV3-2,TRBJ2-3,ASSQVWGLAGGLADTQY
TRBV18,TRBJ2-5,ASSAMGTGGAETQY
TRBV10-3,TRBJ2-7,AIRGDTTYSYEQY
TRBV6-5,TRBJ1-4,ASCGTGKEKLF
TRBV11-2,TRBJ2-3,ASSSTGFDTQY
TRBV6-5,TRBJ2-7,AVQGSGPQY
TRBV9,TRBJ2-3,ASSVSETSGGNQY
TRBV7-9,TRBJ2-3,ASSARTGVGDTQY
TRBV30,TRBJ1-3,AWSRGGEGGNTIY
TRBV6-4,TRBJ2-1,ATSEHGSSSYNEQF
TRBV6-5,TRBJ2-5,ASSSTSGGGQETQY
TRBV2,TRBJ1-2,ASSVAGQDYGYT
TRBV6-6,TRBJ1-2,ASSKGTANYGYT
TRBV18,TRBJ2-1,ASSRGTGVYNEQF
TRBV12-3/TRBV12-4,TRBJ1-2,ASSLQSFGYT
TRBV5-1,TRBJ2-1,ASKTGGVGSYNEQF
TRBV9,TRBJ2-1,ASSVAPGFNEQF
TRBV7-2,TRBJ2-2,ASSFSGGSNTGELF
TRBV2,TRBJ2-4,ASSDGVGTGGPIAKNIQY
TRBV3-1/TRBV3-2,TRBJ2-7,ASSHSTTAYEQY
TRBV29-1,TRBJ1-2,SASGQGPNYGYT
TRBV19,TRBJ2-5,ASSERGGRETQY
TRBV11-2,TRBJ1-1,ASSPPTAGEGTEAF